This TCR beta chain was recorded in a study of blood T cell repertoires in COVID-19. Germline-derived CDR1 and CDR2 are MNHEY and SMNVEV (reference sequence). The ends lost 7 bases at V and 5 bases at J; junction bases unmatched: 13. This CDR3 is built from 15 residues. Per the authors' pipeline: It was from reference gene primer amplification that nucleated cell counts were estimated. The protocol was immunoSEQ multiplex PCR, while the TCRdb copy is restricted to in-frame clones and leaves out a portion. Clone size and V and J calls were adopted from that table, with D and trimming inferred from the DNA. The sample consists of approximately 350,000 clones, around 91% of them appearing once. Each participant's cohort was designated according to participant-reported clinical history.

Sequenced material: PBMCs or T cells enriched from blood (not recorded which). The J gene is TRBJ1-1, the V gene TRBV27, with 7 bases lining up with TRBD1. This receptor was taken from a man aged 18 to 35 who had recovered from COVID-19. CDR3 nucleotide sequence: TGTGCCAGCAAGGAGGAGGGGGCTAGCTGGACTGAAGCTTTCTTT. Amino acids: CASKEEGASWTEAFF.